This T cell receptor beta chain was documented in a study of Graves' ophthalmopathy and Graves' hyperthyroidism. Study-level background: The authors collected peripheral blood at initial diagnosis, before any treatment.

With 7 bases removed from V and 2 bases from J, the gap between germline ends came to 12 bases. The CDR3 sequence is 13 residues long. Germline V CDR1 and CDR2: SGHRS, YFSETQ. Points from the study as a whole: Blood also carried most expanded thyroid clonotypes exceeding 0.001 frequency.

Those donors who had ophthalmopathy presented with moderate-to-severe activity, a CAS of ≥3, a NOSPECS of ≥4 and a duration under 3 months. A remark on this clonotype: The target antigen is unknown.

RNA transcripts were the template, and TCR beta CDR3 regions were amplified from them. The first round was an RT-PCR with HTBI primers, and the second round was a multiplex PCR. TCRdb processed the multiplex PCR reads anew with MiXCR; each CDR3 protein has one entry. Seen here are around 670,000 distinct CDR3 sequences, around 40% observed once, and the top ten hold around 40%. This clonotype originated in an adult man with Graves' ophthalmopathy. Sequences were obtained from peripheral blood. The chain carries TRBV5-1 and TRBJ1-1; tentative D call: TRBD1 (5 bases). CDR3 loop: CASGVTVNTEAFF. The CDR3, as DNA: TGCGCCAGCGGAGTGACAGTAAACACTGAAGCTTTCTTT.